The clone carrying this TCR beta chain has only a few counts. The antigen remains undetermined. These data belong to a study of CD8 T cells in ankylosing spondylitis. Study results and caveats: Relatively rare in peripheral blood, disease-linked clones were also CD8+. In ankylosing spondylitis blood, a motif of eight highly homologous TCR beta variants appeared characteristic. Some motif variants had been reported before (in reactive arthritis synovial fluid and blood). Disease-linked clones reportedly concentrated significantly in matched ankylosing spondylitis synovial fluid.

There are 11 residues in the CDR3. Between the trimmed V and J ends, which lost 7 bases and 5 bases, there was a span of 11 bases. Looked up from germline, CDR1 is DFQATT and CDR2 is SNEGSKA (reference sequence). Making use of molecular barcodes, quantitative 5'-RACE generated TCR beta libraries. Each CDR3 protein is one row after TCRdb ran MiXCR on the 5' RACE reads. This repertoire shows 250,000 to 350,000 distinct CDR3 sequences, approximately 8% found once; its top ten account for about 14%. This receptor was obtained from a male donor with ankylosing spondylitis. The rearrangement joins TRBV20-1 to TRBJ2-5; the D is unclear. Sequencing was performed on blood, either unsorted or a sorted T cell fraction (not recorded which). The CDR3 is CSVGGEETQYF. The CDR3 region has the DNA TGCAGTGTAGGCGGAGAGGAGACCCAGTACTTC.